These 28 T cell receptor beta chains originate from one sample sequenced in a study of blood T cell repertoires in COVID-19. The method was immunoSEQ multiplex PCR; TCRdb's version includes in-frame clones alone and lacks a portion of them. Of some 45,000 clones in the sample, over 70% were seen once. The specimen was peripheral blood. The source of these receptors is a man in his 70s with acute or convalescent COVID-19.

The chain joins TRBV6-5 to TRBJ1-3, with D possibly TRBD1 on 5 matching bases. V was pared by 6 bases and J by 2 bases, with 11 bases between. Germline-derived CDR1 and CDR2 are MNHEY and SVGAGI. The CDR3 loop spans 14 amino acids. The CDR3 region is CASRLREAGNTIYF. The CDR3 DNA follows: TGTGCCAGCAGGCTCAGGGAAGCTGGAAACACCATATATTTT.

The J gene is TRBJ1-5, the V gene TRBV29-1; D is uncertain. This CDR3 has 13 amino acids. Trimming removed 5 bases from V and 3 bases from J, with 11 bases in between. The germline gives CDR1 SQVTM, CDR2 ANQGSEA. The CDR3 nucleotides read TGCAGCGTTTCCTCAAGCCCCAATCAGCCCCAGCATTTT. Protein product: CSVSSSPNQPQHF.

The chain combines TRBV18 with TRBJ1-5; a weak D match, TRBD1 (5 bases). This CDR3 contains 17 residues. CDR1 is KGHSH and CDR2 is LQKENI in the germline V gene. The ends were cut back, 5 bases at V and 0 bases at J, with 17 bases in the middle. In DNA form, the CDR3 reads TGTGCCAGCTCAGGCTTAGCGACGGGGGTTAGCAATCAGCCCCAGCATTTT. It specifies CASSGLATGVSNQPQHF.

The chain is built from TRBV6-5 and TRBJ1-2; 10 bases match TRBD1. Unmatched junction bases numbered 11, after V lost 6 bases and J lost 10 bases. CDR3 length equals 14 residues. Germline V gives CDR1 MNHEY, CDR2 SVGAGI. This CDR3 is CASSRTGTGAVYTF. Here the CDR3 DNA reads TGTGCCAGCAGCAGGACCGGGACAGGGGCCGTCTACACCTTC.

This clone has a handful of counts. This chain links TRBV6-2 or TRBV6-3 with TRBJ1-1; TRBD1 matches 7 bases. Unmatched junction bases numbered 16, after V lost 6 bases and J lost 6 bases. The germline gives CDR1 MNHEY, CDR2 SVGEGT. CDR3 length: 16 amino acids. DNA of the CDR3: TGTGCCAGCAGCGTACGACAGGGACTAGGGGAACCTGAAGCTTTCTTT. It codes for CASSVRQGLGEPEAFF.

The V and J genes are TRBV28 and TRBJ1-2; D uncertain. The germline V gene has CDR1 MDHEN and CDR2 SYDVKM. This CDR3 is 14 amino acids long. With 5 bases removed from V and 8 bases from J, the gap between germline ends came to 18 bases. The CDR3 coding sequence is TGTGCCAGCAGTCCCCTCGGGAGGGCCCTGGGCTACACCTTC. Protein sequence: CASSPLGRALGYTF.

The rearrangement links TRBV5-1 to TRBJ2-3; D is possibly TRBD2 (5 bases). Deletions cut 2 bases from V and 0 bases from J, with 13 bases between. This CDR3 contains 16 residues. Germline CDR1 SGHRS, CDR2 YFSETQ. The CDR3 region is CASSFGSGESTDTQYF. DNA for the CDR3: TGCGCCAGCAGCTTCGGTTCCGGGGAGAGCACAGATACGCAGTATTTT.

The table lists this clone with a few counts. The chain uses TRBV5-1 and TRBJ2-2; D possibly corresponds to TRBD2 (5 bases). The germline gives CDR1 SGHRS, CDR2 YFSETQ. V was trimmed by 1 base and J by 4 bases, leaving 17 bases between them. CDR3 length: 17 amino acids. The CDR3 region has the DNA TGCGCCAGCAGCTTGCGGCTATTGATGGAGGCCACCGGGGAGCTGTTTTTT. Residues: CASSLRLLMEATGELFF.

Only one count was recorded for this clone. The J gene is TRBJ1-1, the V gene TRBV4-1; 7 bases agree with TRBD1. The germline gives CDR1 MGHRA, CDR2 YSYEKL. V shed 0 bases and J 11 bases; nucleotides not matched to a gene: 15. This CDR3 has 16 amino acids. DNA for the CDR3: TGCGCCAGCAGCCAAGATTCGTCCTACAGGGGCGCGAGCGCTTTCTTT. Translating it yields CASSQDSSYRGASAFF.

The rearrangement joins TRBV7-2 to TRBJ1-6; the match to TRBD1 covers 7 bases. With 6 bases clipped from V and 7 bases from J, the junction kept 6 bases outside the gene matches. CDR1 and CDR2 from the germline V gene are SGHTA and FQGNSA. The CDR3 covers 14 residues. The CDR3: CASSLTGWNSPLHF. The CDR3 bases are TGTGCCAGCAGTTTGACAGGGTGGAATTCACCCCTCCACTTT.

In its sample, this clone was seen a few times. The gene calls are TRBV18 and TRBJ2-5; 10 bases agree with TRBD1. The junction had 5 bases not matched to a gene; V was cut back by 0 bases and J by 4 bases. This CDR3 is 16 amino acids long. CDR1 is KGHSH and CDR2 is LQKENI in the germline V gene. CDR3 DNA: TGTGCCAGCTCACCACCGGGACAGGGGATTGGAGAGACCCAGTACTTC. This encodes CASSPPGQGIGETQYF.

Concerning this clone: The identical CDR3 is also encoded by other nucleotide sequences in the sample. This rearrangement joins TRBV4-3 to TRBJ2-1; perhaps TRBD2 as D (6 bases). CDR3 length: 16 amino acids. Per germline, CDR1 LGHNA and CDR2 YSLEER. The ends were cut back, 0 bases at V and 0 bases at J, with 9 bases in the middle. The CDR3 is CASSQDGGNSYNEQFF. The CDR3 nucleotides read TGCGCCAGCAGCCAAGATGGAGGGAACTCCTACAATGAGCAGTTCTTC.

The chain's CDR3 is CASSQDMRNNEQFF. The CDR3 coding sequence is TGTGCCAGCAGCCAAGATATGAGGAACAATGAGCAGTTCTTC. The chain uses TRBV3-1 (or the pseudogene TRBV3-2) and TRBJ2-1; D remains ambiguous. The germline CDR1 and CDR2 sequences are LGHDT and YNNKEL (reference sequence). V lost 0 bases and J 5 bases, leaving 8 bases between the germline ends. The CDR3 runs to 14 residues.

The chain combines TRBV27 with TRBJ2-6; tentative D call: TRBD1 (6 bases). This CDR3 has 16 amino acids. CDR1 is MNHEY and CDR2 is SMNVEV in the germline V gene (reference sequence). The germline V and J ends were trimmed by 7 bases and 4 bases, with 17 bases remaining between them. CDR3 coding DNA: TGTGCCAGCACCTCTTCTGGGGGCTGGGGGGCCAACGTCCTGACTTTC. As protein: CASTSSGGWGANVLTF.

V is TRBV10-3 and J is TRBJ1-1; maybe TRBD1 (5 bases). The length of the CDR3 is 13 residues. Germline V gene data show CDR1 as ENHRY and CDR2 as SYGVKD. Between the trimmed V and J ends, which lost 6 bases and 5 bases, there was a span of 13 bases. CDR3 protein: CAISVLGLTEAFF. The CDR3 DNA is TGTGCCATCAGCGTTTTGGGGCTAACTGAAGCTTTCTTT.

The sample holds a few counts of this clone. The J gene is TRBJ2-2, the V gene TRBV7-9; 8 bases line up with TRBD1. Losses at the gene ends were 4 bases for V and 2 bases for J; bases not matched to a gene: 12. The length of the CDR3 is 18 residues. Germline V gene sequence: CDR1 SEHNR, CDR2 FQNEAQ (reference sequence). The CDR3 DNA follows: TGTGCCAGCAGCTACCGGACCGCCGGGACAGGAAACACCGGGGAGCTGTTTTTT. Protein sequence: CASSYRTAGTGNTGELFF.

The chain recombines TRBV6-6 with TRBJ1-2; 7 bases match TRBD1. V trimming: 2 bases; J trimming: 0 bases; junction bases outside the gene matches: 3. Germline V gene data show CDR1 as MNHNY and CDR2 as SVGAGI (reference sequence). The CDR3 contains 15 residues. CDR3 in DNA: TGTGCCAGCAGTTACCGGGACAGCCCTAACTATGGCTACACCTTC. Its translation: CASSYRDSPNYGYTF.

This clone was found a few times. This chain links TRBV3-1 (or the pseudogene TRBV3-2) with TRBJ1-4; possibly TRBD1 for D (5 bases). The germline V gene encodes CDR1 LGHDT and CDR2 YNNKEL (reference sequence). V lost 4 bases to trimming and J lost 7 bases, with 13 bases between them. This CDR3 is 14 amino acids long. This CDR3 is CASSPGGTGEKLFF. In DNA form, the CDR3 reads TGTGCCAGCAGCCCCGGGGGTACGGGTGAAAAACTGTTTTTT.

The CDR3 DNA follows: TGTGCCAGCAGTGCAGGGACTAGCGGGGGATCCAGCTCCTACGAGCAGTACTTC. It encodes CASSAGTSGGSSSYEQYF. The chain has TRBV6-1 and TRBJ2-7, with TRBD2 matching 14 bases. The CDR3 runs to 18 residues. Germline trimming cut 4 bases from V and 0 bases from J; bases unmatched to any gene: 8. The germline CDR1 and CDR2 sequences are MNHNS and SASEGT.

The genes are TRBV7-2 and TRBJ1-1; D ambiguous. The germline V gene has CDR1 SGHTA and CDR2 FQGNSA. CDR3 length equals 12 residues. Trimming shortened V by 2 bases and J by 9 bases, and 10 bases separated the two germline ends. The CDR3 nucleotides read TGTGCCAGCAGCTTATCACAAACCAAAGCTTTCTTT. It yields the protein CASSLSQTKAFF.

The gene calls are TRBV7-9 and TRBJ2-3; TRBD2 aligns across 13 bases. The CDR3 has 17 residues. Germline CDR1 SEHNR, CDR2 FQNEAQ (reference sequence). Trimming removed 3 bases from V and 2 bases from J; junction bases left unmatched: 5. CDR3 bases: TGTGCCAGCAGCTTCCCGGGACTAGCGGGGTCCACAGATACGCAGTATTTT. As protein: CASSFPGLAGSTDTQYF.

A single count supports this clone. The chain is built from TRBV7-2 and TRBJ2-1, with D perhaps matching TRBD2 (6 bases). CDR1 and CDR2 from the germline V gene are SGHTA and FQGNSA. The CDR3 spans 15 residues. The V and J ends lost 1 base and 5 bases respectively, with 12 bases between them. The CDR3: CASSLVVGGNNEQFF. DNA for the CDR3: TGTGCCAGCAGCTTAGTAGTAGGCGGGAACAATGAGCAGTTCTTC.

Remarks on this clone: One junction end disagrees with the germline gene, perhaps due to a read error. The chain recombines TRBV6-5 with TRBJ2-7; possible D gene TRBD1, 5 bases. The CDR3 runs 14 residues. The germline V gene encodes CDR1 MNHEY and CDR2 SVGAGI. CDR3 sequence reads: CAGKGQPSSDEQYF. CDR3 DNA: TGTGCCGGGAAGGGGCAGCCCTCCTCCGACGAGCAGTACTTC.

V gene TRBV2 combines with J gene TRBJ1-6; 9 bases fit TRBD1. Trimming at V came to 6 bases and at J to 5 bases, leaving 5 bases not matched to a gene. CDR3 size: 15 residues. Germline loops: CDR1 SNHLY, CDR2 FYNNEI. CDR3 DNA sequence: TGTGCCAGCAGCCAACAGGGGGCAAATAATTCACCCCTCCACTTT. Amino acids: CASSQQGANNSPLHF.

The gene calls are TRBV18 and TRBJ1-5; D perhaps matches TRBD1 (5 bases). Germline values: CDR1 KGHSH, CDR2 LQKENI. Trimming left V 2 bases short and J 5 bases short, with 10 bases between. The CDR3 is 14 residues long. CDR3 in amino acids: CASSPGTLYQPQHF. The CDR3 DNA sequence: TGTGCCAGCTCACCAGGGACTTTATATCAGCCCCAGCATTTT.

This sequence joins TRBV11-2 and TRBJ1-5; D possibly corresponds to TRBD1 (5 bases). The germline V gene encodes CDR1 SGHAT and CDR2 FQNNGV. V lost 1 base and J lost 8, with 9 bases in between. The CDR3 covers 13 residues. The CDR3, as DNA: TGTGCCAGCAGCTTAGGTCTCAGGGAGCCCCAGCATTTT. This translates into CASSLGLREPQHF.

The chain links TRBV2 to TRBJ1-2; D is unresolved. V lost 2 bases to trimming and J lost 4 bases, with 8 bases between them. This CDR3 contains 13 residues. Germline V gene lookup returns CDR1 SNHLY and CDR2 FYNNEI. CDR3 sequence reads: CASSESVRYGYTF. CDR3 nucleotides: TGTGCCAGCAGTGAATCGGTCCGCTATGGCTACACCTTC.

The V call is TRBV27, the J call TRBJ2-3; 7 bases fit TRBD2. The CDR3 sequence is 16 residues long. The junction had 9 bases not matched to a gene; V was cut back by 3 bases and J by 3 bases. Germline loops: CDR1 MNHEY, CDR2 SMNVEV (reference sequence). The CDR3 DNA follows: TGTGCCAGCAGTTTGGCCCAGCGGGGATCAACAGATACGCAGTATTTT. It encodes CASSLAQRGSTDTQYF.